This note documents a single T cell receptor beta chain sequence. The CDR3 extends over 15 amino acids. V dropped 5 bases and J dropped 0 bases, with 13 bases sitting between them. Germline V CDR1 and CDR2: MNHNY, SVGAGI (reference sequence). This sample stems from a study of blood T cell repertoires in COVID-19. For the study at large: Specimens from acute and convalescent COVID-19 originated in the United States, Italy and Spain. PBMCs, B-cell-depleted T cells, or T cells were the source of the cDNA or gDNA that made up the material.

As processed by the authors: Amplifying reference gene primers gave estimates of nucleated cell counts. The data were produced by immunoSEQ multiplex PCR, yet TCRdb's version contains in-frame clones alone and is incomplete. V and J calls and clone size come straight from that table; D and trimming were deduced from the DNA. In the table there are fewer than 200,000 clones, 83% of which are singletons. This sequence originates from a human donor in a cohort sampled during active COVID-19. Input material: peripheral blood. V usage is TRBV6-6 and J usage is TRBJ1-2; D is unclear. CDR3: CASSQPRIANYGYTF. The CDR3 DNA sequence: TGTGCCAGCAGTCAACCTCGAATAGCTAACTATGGCTACACCTTC.